These 5 T cell receptor beta chains originate from one sample sequenced in a study of T cell changes during pregnancy in multiple sclerosis. This table comes from immunoSEQ multiplex PCR, and its TCRdb copy is limited to in-frame clones, with some not included. The repertoire holds some 57,000 clones, 85% to 90% seen once, with approximately 1% in the top ten. Source: peripheral blood, taken in the first trimester of pregnancy. The receptors stem from a female donor in good health, enrolled as a control in a pregnancy study.

The rearrangement joins TRBV7-6 to TRBJ2-1; TRBD2 agrees at 7 bases. There are 17 residues in the CDR3. CDR1 is SGHVS and CDR2 is FNYEAQ in the germline V gene. J was trimmed by 1 base and V by 1 base; bases with no gene match: 7. In nucleotides, the CDR3 is TGTGCCAGCAGCTTAGGAGCGGCGGGGGATTCCTACAATGAGCAGTTCTTC. Translating gives CASSLGAAGDSYNEQFF. The full variable domain, rest sourced from reference TRBV7-6 and TRBJ2-1, is GAGVSQSPRYKVTKRGQDVALRCDPISGHVSLYWYRQALGQGPEFLTYFNYEAQQDKSGLPNDRFSAERPEGSISTLTIQRTEQRDSAMYRCASSLGAAGDSYNEQFFGPGTRLTVL.

The chain uses TRBV2 and TRBJ1-2; tentative D call: TRBD1 (5 bases). The germline CDR1 and CDR2 sequences are SNHLY and FYNNEI. The V gene lost 3 bases and the J gene lost 6 bases, with 11 bases spanning the gap. This CDR3 region has 13 residues. Here the CDR3 reads CASSDRRGDGYTF. CDR3 in DNA: TGTGCCAGCAGTGATAGACGGGGGGATGGCTACACCTTC.

CDR3 sequence reads: CASSSRQGNTEAFF. The CDR3 nucleotides read TGTGCCAGCAGTTCCAGACAGGGAAACACTGAAGCTTTCTTT. The V and J genes are TRBV6-5 and TRBJ1-1, with 7 bases fitting TRBD1. This CDR3 has 14 amino acids. With V trimmed by 4 bases and J by 2 bases, 4 bases remained unmatched. Germline-derived CDR1 and CDR2 are MNHEY and SVGAGI.

The V gene is TRBV19, the J gene TRBJ1-1, with D perhaps TRBD1 (6 bases). Germline V gene sequence: CDR1 LNHDA, CDR2 SQIVND (reference sequence). The ends were cut back, 5 bases at V and 2 bases at J, with 15 bases in the middle. The CDR3 is 15 amino acids. CDR3 sequence: CASSPGRGGNTEAFF. The CDR3 nucleotides read TGTGCCAGTAGTCCGGGAAGAGGGGGTAACACTGAAGCTTTCTTT. Complete variable domain (other parts from reference TRBV19 and TRBJ1-1): DGGITQSPKYLFRKEGQNVTLSCEQNLNHDAMYWYRQDPGQGLRLIYYSQIVNDFQKGDIAEGYSVSREKKESFPLTVTSAQKNPTAFYLCASSPGRGGNTEAFFGQGTRLTVV.

The gene calls are TRBV6-6 and TRBJ1-1; 10 bases line up with TRBD1. The germline gives CDR1 MNHNY, CDR2 SVGAGI (reference sequence). V was clipped by 6 bases and J by 6 bases; unmatched bases: 7. This CDR3 is 14 amino acids long. CDR3 sequence: CASSKNDRGPEAFF. The CDR3 nucleotides are TGTGCCAGCAGCAAAAACGACAGGGGGCCTGAAGCTTTCTTT.